The following is a T cell receptor (beta chain) sequence with its context. A much bigger clone sits one base away, suggesting this may be a read error. CDR1 and CDR2 (germline): MNHEY, SMNVEV (reference sequence). There are 13 residues in the CDR3. Sequencing libraries of naive CD8 cells derived from around 20,000 to 1,000,000 sorted cells with 10%, 30% or 50% RNA. This entry comes from a study of molecular identifiers for immune sequencing clone quantification. TCRdb analysed the PCR reads with MiXCR anew, one entry per CDR3 protein. The sample includes roughly 320,000 distinct CDR3 sequences, 20% to 25% of them seen just once.

This chain uses TRBV27 with TRBJ2-3; tentatively, D is TRBD1 (7 bases). The sequence was collected from a human donor in good health. Some libraries in this study had Jurkat cell RNA spiked in. Sequenced sample: naive CD8+ T cells from blood, with Jurkat cell RNA spiked in. Subset indicated: FACS-sorted CD8+CD4-CCR7+CD45RA+ naive T cells. CDR3 in DNA: TGTGCCAGCGGGCAGGGGGGAGAGGATACGCGGTATTTT. Translation gives CASGQGGEDTRYF.